What follows describes a single T cell receptor (beta chain). The antigen is unknown. Its ends do not fully match the called genes, so a read error is possible. A second PCR of roughly 7 to 11 cycles used a sample-barcoded 5' primer and a J-beta primer mix. Each TCR beta cDNA got a 12-nucleotide random molecular identifier. One entry per CDR3 protein results from TCRdb running MiXCR on the 5' RACE reads. The table includes some 1 million distinct CDR3 sequences, 40% to 55% detected once. The CDR3 has 13 residues. The V gene's germline CDR1 is MNHEY and CDR2 SMNVEV (reference sequence). This entry is derived from a study of blood T cells in healthy people across ages. Overall study results and limits: One million T cells yielded diversity estimates that were considered underestimates.

The sequenced material came from blood. This chain joins TRBV27 and TRBJ1-5; D remains ambiguous. The receptor was isolated from an older woman in good health. CDR3 bases: TGTGCCGGCAGTTACGGAGGCAATCAGCCCCAGCATTTT. This translates into CAGSYGGNQPQHF.